A single sample gave rise to the 14 T cell receptor beta chains below, sequenced in a study of T cell responses to AZD1222 COVID-19 vaccine. Repertoires were generated with immunoSEQ multiplex PCR, while TCRdb's copy carries only in-frame clones and drops some. The table records fewer than 200,000 clones, 75% to 90% of them present only once. The source material was peripheral blood, sampled on day 0 of AZD1222 vaccination. These receptors were taken from an adult in good health.

This clone occurred once. This chain links TRBV24-1 with TRBJ2-2; weak D call: TRBD2 (6 bases). Germline CDR1 KGHDR, CDR2 SFDVKD. V shed 9 bases and J shed 4 bases, with 17 bases lying between them. CDR3 length: 15 residues. The CDR3 reads CATSRRGGATGELFF. CDR3 bases: TGTGCCACCTCGAGAAGGGGCGGGGCCACCGGGGAGCTGTTTTTT.

The CDR3 is CASSSLASHTYNEQFF. In DNA, the CDR3 is TGTGCCAGCAGTTCACTAGCGTCCCATACCTACAATGAGCAGTTCTTC. V gene TRBV6-2 or TRBV6-3 combines with J gene TRBJ2-1; 7 bases map to TRBD2. Germline trimming cut 4 bases from V and 2 bases from J; bases unmatched to any gene: 8. This CDR3 is 16 amino acids long. Germline CDR1 and CDR2: MNHEY and SVGEGT.

The chain recombines TRBV28 with TRBJ1-2; D perhaps matches TRBD1 (6 bases). This CDR3 is 17 amino acids long. Trimming removed 1 base from V and 1 base from J, with 16 bases in between. Germline assignment: CDR1 MDHEN and CDR2 SYDVKM. The CDR3 protein is CASSLFADSKNNYGYTF. CDR3 in DNA: TGTGCCAGCAGTTTATTCGCGGACAGTAAAAATAACTATGGCTACACCTTC.

The chain employs TRBV7-8 and TRBJ1-3; no firm D call. The CDR3 is 12 residues long. Germline V gene data show CDR1 as SGHVS and CDR2 as FQNEAQ. V was trimmed by 4 bases and J by 2 bases, leaving 3 bases between them. The CDR3 sequence is CASSYTGNTIYF. The CDR3 region has the DNA TGTGCCAGCAGCTACACTGGAAACACCATATATTTT.

This clone is a singleton in its sample. V and J are TRBV27 and TRBJ1-6, with D perhaps matching TRBD1 (6 bases). Between the trimmed V and J ends, which lost 0 bases and 8 bases, there was a span of 8 bases. The CDR3 has 14 residues. Germline V CDR1 and CDR2: MNHEY, SMNVEV (reference sequence). As DNA, the CDR3 is TGTGCCAGCAGTTTATCGACAGGAGATTCACCCCTCCACTTT. This codes for CASSLSTGDSPLHF.

The chain links TRBV6-2 or TRBV6-3 to TRBJ1-5; 7 nucleotides line up with TRBD1. Losses at the gene ends were 6 bases for V and 12 bases for J; bases not matched to a gene: 17. The CDR3 is 15 amino acids. Per germline, CDR1 MNHEY and CDR2 SVGEGT. The CDR3 DNA sequence: TGTGCCAGCAGCATCAACGGCGGGGCAGGGGGATACCAGCATTTT. Translated, it gives CASSINGGAGGYQHF.

This rearrangement joins TRBV4-2 to TRBJ2-3, with 11 bases identical to TRBD2. The V and J ends lost 3 bases and 3 bases, in that order; junction bases with no gene match: 8. Germline CDR1 LGHNA, CDR2 YNFKEQ. This CDR3 region has 17 residues. Here the CDR3 reads CASSQVAGTSGTDTQYF. In DNA, the CDR3 is TGTGCCAGCAGCCAGGTCGCCGGGACTAGCGGTACAGATACGCAGTATTTT.

The chain uses TRBV29-1 and TRBJ2-6; a weak D match, TRBD2 (6 bases). Per the germline V gene, CDR1 is SQVTM and CDR2 is ANQGSEA. V was trimmed by 3 bases and J by 2 bases, leaving 20 bases between them. The length of the CDR3 is 18 residues. CDR3 sequence (DNA): TGCAGCGTTGAGGGCGGCCTAGGCGGAGGGCCTGGGGCCAACGTCCTGACTTTC. It codes for CSVEGGLGGGPGANVLTF.

This clone was counted only a few times. The rearrangement joins TRBV30 to TRBJ1-5; a possible D gene is TRBD1 (5 bases). The CDR3 loop spans 14 amino acids. CDR1 GTSNPN and CDR2 SVGIG come from the germline V gene (reference sequence). Trimming removed 3 bases at V and 4 bases at J, with 13 bases between. CDR3 in amino acids: CAWSRDPVNQPQHF. CDR3 sequence (DNA): TGTGCCTGGAGCCGGGACCCCGTGAATCAGCCCCAGCATTTT.

This clone was counted a single time. The chain uses TRBV3-1 (or the pseudogene TRBV3-2) and TRBJ2-1, with 8 positions matching TRBD1. The CDR3 contains 13 residues. The V gene's germline CDR1 is LGHDT and CDR2 YNNKEL (reference sequence). The ends lost 3 bases at V and 11 bases at J; junction bases unmatched: 6. The CDR3 spells CASSQGTGTKQFF. For the CDR3, the DNA is TGTGCCAGCAGCCAGGGGACAGGAACTAAGCAGTTCTTC.

The V gene is TRBV24-1, the J gene TRBJ2-2, with D maybe TRBD2 (6 bases). CDR3 length: 13 residues. The V gene's germline CDR1 is KGHDR and CDR2 SFDVKD. Trimming took off 5 bases at V and 5 bases at J, with 8 bases between the two ends. The DNA for the CDR3 is TGTGCCACCAGTGTTGGGAGGACCGGGGAGCTGTTTTTT. As protein: CATSVGRTGELFF.

The rearrangement links TRBV5-1 to TRBJ2-1; a possible D gene is TRBD2 (5 bases). V was shortened by 0 bases and J by 8 bases, with 9 bases between the two germline ends. CDR3 length: 13 residues. Germline V gene sequence: CDR1 SGHRS, CDR2 YFSETQ. The CDR3 protein is CASSLAGEHEQFF. CDR3 bases: TGCGCCAGCAGCTTGGCCGGGGAGCATGAGCAGTTCTTC.

V is TRBV11-1 and J is TRBJ2-3; D call uncertain. Trimming removed 5 bases from V and 4 bases from J, with 10 bases in between. In germline, CDR1 is SGHAT, CDR2 FQDESV (reference sequence). The CDR3 is 13 residues long. The CDR3 loop is CASSPNLADTQYF. CDR3 in DNA: TGTGCCAGCAGCCCAAATCTAGCAGATACGCAGTATTTT.

The J gene is TRBJ1-4, the V gene TRBV24-1; unclear D gene. This CDR3 contains 13 residues. The V and J ends lost 6 bases and 8 bases respectively, with 12 bases between them. Germline lookup yields CDR1 KGHDR and CDR2 SFDVKD. For the CDR3, the DNA is TGTGCCACCAGTAGTCCGCTTGAGGAAAAACTGTTTTTT. This encodes CATSSPLEEKLFF.